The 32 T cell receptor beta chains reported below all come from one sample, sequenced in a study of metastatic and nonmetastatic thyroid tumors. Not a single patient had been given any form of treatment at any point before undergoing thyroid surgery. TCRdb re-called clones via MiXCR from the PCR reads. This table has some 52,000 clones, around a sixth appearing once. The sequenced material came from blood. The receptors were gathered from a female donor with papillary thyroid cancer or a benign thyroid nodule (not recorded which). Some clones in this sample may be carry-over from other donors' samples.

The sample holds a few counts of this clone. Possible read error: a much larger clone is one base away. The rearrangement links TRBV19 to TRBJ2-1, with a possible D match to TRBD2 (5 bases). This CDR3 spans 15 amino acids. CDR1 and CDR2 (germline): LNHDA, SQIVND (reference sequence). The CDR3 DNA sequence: TGTGCCAGTGGTATGTACCCTAGCAGAAACAATGAGCAGTTCTTC. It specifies CASGMYPSRNNEQFF.

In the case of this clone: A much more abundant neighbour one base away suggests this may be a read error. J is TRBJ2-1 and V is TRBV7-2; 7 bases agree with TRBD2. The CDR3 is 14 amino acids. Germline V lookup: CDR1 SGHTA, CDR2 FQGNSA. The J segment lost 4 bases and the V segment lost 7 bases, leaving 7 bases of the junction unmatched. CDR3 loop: CASTNRDYYNEQFF. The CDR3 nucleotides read TGTGCCAGCACAAACCGGGACTATTACAATGAGCAGTTCTTC.

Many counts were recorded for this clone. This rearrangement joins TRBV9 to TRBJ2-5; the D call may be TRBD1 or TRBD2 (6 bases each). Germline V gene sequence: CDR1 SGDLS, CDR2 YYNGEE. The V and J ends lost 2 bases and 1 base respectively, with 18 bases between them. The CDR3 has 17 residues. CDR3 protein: CASSVSGSWGAQETQYF. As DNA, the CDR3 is TGTGCCAGCAGCGTTAGTGGATCATGGGGGGCCCAAGAGACCCAGTACTTC.

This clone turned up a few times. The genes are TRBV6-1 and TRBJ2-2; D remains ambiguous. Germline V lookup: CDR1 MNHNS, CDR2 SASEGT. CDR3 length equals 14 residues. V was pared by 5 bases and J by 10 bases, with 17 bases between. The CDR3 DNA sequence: TGTGCCAGCAGTACGGGCGGAGAGACCTTGGAGCTGTTTTTT. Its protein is CASSTGGETLELFF.

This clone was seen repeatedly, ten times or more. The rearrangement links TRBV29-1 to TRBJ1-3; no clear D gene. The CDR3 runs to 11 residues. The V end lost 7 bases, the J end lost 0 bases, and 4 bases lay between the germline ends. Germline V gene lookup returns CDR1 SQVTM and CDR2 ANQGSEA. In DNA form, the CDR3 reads TGCAGCGCCGACTCTGGAAACACCATATATTTT. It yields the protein CSADSGNTIYF.

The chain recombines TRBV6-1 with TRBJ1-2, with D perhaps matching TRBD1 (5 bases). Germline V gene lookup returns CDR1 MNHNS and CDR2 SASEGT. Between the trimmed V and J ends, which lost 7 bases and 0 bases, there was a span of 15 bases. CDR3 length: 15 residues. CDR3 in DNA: TGTGCCAGCATTTCTACACGGGGGGCTAACTATGGCTACACCTTC. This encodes CASISTRGANYGYTF.

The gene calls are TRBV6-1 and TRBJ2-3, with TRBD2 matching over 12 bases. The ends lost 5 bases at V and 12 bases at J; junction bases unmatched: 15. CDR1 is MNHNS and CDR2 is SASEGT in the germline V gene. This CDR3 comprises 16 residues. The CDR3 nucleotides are TGTGCCAGCAGTACGGGGACTAGCGGGTCCACAGATAAACAGTATTTT. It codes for CASSTGTSGSTDKQYF.

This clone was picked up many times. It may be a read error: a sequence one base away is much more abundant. The CDR3 DNA reads as TGTGCCACCAGTGACGAGACAGGGTATCAGCCCCAGCATTTT. Translated, it gives CATSDETGYQPQHF. The chain recombines TRBV15 with TRBJ1-5; 7 bases line up with TRBD1. Unmatched junction bases numbered 7, after V lost 6 bases and J lost 5 bases. The CDR3 is 14 amino acids. Germline-derived CDR1 and CDR2 are LNHNV and YYDKDF (reference sequence).

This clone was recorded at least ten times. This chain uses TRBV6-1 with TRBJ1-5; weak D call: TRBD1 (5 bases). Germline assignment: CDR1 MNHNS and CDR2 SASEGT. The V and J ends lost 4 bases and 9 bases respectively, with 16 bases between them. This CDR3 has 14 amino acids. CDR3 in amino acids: CASSAVGEIRPQHF. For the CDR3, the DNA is TGTGCCAGCAGTGCCGTAGGGGAGATCAGGCCCCAGCATTTT.

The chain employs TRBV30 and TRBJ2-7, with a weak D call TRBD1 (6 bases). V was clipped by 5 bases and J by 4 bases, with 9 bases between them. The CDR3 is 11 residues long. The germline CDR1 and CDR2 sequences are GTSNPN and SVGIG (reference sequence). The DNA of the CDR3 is TGTGCCTGGTTGACAGGTTACGAGCAGTACTTC. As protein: CAWLTGYEQYF.

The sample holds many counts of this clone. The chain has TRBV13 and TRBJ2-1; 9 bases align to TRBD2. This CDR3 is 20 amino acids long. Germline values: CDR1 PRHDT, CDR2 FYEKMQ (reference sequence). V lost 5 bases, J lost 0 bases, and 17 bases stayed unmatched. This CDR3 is CASSLQIGGRAQSSYNEQFF. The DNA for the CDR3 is TGTGCCAGCAGCCTACAGATCGGCGGGAGGGCCCAGAGCTCCTACAATGAGCAGTTCTTC.

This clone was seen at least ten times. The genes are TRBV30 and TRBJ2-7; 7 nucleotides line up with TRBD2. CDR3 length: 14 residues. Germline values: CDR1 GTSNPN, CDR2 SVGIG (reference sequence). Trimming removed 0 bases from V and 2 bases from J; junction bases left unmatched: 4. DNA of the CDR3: TGTGCCTGGAGTGTAGAGCGGGGACCCTACGAGCAGTACTTC. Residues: CAWSVERGPYEQYF.

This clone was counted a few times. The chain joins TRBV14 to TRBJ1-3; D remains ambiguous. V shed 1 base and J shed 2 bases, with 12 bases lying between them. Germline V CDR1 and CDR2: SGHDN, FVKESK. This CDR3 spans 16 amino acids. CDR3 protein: CASSQGIANPGNTIYF. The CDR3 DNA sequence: TGTGCCAGCAGCCAAGGCATAGCGAATCCTGGAAACACCATATATTTT.

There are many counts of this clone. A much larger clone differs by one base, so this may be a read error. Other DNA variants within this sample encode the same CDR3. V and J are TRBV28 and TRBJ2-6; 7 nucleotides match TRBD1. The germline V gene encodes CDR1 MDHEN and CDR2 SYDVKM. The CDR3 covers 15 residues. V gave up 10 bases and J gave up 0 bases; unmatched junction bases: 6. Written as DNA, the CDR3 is TGTGCCACCGGGGCAGGGGGCTCTGGGGCCAACGTCCTGACTTTC. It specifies CATGAGGSGANVLTF.

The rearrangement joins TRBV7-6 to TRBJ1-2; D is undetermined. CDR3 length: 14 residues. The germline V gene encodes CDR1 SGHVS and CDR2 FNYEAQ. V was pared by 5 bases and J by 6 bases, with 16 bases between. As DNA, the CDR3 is TGTGCCAGCAGCATCTCAGGCAGAGATGATGGCTACACCTTC. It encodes CASSISGRDDGYTF.

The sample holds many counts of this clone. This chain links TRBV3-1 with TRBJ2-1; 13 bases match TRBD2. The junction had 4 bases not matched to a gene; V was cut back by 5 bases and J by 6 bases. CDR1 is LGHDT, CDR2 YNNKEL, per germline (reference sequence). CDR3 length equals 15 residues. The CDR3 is CASSTGTSGINEQFF. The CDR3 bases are TGTGCCAGCAGCACTGGGACTAGCGGGATCAATGAGCAGTTCTTC.

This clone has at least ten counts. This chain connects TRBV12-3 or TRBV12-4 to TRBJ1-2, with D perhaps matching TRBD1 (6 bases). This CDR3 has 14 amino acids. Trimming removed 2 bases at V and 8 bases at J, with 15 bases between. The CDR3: CASSLRGGAGGYTF. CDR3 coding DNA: TGTGCCAGCAGTTTAAGGGGGGGCGCGGGGGGCTACACCTTC.

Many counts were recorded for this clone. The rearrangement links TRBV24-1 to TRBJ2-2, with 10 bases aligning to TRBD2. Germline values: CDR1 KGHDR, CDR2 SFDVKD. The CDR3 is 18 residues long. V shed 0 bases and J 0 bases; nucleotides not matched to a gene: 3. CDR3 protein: CATSDLGSGRTNTGELFF. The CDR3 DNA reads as TGTGCCACCAGTGATTTGGGTAGCGGGAGGACGAACACCGGGGAGCTGTTTTTT.

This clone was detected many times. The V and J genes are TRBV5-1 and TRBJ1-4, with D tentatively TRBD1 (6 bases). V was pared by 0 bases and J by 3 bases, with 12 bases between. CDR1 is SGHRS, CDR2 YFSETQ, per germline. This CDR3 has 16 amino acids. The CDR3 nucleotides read TGCGCCAGCAGCTTGGCCGGGGGCCAGGCTAATGAAAAACTGTTTTTT. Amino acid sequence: CASSLAGGQANEKLFF.

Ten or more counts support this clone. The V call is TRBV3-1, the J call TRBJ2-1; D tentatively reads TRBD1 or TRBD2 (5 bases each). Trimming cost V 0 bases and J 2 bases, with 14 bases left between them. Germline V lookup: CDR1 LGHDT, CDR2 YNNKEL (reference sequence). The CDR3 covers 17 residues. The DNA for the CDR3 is TGTGCCAGCAGCCAAGATCGGGGCGGAGGTCCCTACAATGAGCAGTTCTTC. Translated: CASSQDRGGGPYNEQFF.

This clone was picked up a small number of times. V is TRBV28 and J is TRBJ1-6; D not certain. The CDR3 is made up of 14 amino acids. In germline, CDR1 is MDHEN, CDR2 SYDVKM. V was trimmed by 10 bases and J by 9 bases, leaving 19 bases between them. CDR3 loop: CATDAGIGSSPLHF. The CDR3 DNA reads TGTGCCACCGATGCGGGGATCGGGAGTTCACCCCTCCACTTT.

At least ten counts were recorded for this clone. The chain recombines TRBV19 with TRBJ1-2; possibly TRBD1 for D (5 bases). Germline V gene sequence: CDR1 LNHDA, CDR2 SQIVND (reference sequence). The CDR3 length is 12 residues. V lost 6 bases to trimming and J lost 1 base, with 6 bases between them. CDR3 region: CASRDSNYGYTF. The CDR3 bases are TGTGCCAGTAGAGACAGTAACTATGGCTACACCTTC.

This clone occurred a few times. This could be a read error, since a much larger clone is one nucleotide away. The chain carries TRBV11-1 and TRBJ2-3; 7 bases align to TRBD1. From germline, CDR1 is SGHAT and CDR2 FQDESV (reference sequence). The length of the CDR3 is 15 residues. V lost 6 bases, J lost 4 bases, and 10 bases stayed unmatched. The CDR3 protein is CASRPRQGFPDTQYF. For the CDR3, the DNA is TGTGCCAGCAGGCCGAGACAGGGATTCCCAGATACGCAGTATTTT.

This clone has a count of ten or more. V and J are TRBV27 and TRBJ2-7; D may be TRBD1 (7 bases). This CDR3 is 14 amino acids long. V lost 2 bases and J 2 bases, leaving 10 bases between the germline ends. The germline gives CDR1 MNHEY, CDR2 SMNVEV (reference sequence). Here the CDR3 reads CASSLSRGAYEQYF. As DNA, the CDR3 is TGTGCCAGCAGTTTAAGCAGGGGGGCCTACGAGCAGTACTTC.

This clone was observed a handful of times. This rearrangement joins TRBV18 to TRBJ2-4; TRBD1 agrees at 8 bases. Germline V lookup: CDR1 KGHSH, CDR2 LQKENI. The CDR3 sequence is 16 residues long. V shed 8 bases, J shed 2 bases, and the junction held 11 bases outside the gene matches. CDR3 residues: CASTNRRQGSKNIQYF. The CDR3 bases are TGTGCCAGCACCAACCGCCGACAGGGGTCCAAAAACATTCAGTACTTC. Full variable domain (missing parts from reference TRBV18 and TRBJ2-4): NAGVMQNPRHLVRRRGQEARLRCSPMKGHSHVYWYRQLPEEGLKFMVYLQKENIIDESGMPKERFSAEFPKEGPSILRIQQVVRGDSAAYFCASTNRRQGSKNIQYFGAGTRLSVL.

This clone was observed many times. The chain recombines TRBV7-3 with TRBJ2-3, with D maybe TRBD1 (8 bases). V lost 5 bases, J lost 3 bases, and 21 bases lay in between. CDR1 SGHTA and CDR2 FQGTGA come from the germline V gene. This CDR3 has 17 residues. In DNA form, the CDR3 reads TGTGCCAGCAGCCTCTACAGGGGGACGGGAGGTACAGATACGCAGTATTTT. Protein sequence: CASSLYRGTGGTDTQYF.

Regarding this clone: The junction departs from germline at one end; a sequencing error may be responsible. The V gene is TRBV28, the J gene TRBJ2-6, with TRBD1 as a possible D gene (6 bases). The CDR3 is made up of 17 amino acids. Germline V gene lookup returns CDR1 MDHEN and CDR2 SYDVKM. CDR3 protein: CASGRTAALAGGNVLTF. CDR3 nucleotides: TGTGCCAGCGGCAGGACAGCCGCTCTTGCTGGGGGCAACGTCCTGACTTTC.

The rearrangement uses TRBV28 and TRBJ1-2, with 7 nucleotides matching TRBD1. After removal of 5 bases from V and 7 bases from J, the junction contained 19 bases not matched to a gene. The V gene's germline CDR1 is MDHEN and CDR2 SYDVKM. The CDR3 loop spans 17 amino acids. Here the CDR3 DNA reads TGTGCCAGCAGTCCTTATCTTCGGACAGGTGATGGAGGTGGCTACACCTTC. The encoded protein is CASSPYLRTGDGGGYTF.

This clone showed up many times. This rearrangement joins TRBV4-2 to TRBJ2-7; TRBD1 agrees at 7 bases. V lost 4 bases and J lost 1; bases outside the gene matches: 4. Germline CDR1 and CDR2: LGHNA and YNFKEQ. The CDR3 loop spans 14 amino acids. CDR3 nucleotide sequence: TGTGCCAGCAGCCTAGGGGGCGGGTCCTACGAGCAGTACTTC. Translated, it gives CASSLGGGSYEQYF.

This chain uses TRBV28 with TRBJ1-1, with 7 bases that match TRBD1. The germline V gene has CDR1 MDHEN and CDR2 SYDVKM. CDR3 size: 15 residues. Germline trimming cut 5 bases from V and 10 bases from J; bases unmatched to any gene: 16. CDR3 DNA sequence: TGTGCCAGCAGTCAGCCGGGACAGTCTCCACGTGGAGCTTTCTTT. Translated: CASSQPGQSPRGAFF.

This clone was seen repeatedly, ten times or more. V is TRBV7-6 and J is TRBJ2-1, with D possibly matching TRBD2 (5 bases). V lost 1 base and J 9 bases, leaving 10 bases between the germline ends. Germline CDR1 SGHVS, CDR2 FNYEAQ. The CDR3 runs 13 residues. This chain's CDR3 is CASSLDPSSEQFF. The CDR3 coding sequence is TGTGCCAGCAGCTTAGACCCTAGCAGTGAGCAGTTCTTC.

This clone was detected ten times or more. In DNA, the CDR3 is TGTGCCACCAGTGAAACAGGGCGAAGCGGCTACACCTTC. Translating gives CATSETGRSGYTF. The chain joins TRBV24-1 to TRBJ1-2, with TRBD1 as a possible D gene (6 bases). The CDR3 extends over 13 amino acids. The germline V and J ends were trimmed by 4 bases and 8 bases, with 13 bases remaining between them. In germline, CDR1 is KGHDR, CDR2 SFDVKD.